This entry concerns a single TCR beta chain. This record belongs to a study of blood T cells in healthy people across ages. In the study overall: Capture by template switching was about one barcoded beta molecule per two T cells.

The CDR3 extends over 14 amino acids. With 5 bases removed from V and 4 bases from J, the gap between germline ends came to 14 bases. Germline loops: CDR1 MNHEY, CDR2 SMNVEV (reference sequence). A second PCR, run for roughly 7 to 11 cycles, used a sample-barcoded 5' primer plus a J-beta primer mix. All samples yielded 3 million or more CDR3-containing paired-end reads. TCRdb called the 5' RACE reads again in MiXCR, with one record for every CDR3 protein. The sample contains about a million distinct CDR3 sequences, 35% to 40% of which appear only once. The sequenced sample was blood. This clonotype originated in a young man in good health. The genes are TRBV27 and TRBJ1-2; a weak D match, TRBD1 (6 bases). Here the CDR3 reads CASSPGQSSYGYTF. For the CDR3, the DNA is TGTGCCAGCAGTCCCGGACAGTCATCCTATGGCTACACCTTC.